Shown below are 10 T cell receptor beta chains from a single sample sequenced in a study of blood T cell repertoires in COVID-19. Libraries were prepared by immunoSEQ multiplex PCR; TCRdb keeps only in-frame clonotypes and omits some of them. Altogether 140,000 or so clones are present, around 81% being singletons, with the ten largest covering roughly 8.2%. Sequencing input: peripheral blood. The receptors originated from a human donor in a cohort sampled during active COVID-19.

The chain couples TRBV3-1 (or the pseudogene TRBV3-2) to TRBJ2-7, with TRBD2 matching 8 bases. Germline V gene lookup returns CDR1 LGHDT and CDR2 YNNKEL (reference sequence). This CDR3 is 16 amino acids long. V was pared by 7 bases and J by 5 bases, with 16 bases of the junction left unmatched. The DNA for the CDR3 is TGTGCCAGCACCTTCGAGGGACTAGTGGGGGACCACGAGCAGTACTTC. Translating it yields CASTFEGLVGDHEQYF.

V usage is TRBV9 and J usage is TRBJ2-3; D not resolved. CDR1 is SGDLS, CDR2 YYNGEE, per germline. Trimming stripped 5 bases from V and 3 bases from J, with 13 bases between. The CDR3 has 14 amino acids. The CDR3 DNA follows: TGTGCCAGCAGGAGCCTTCAGGCGACAGATACGCAGTATTTT. The encoded protein is CASRSLQATDTQYF.

This chain uses TRBV28 with TRBJ2-5, with D unclear. CDR1 is MDHEN and CDR2 is SYDVKM in the germline V gene. The CDR3 contains 13 residues. The germline V and J ends were trimmed by 10 bases and 1 base, with 13 bases remaining between them. The CDR3 spells CATTPIIQETQYF. The CDR3 region has the DNA TGTGCCACTACCCCAATTATCCAAGAGACCCAGTACTTC.

The rearrangement links TRBV9 to TRBJ1-5; the D is unclear. Germline lookup yields CDR1 SGDLS and CDR2 YYNGEE. The V and J ends lost 2 bases and 3 bases respectively, with 12 bases between them. The CDR3 has 15 residues. The CDR3 region has the DNA TGTGCCAGCAGCGTTTCCCCGGGAGCCAATCAGCCCCAGCATTTT. It specifies CASSVSPGANQPQHF.

This sequence joins TRBV6-6 and TRBJ1-1; D perhaps matches TRBD1 (5 bases). The V gene's germline CDR1 is MNHNY and CDR2 SVGAGI (reference sequence). CDR3 length: 15 residues. V was clipped by 1 base and J by 1 base, with 10 bases between them. The CDR3, as DNA: TGTGCCAGCAGTTACTATAAACAGGAGAACACTGAAGCTTTCTTT. It encodes CASSYYKQENTEAFF.

As for this clone: At the DNA level, this CDR3 is encoded by other sequences in the same sample as well. The chain combines TRBV18 with TRBJ2-2, with 8 bases aligning to TRBD2. The germline gives CDR1 KGHSH, CDR2 LQKENI. The CDR3 sequence is 14 residues long. V trimming: 6 bases; J trimming: 7 bases; junction bases outside the gene matches: 7. The CDR3 nucleotides read TGTGCCAGCTCCCCCGGGGGGGGGTTCGGGGAGCTGTTTTTT. This encodes CASSPGGGFGELFF.

The chain combines TRBV18 with TRBJ2-4; 11 positions match TRBD2. With V trimmed by 8 bases and J by 0 bases, 27 bases remained unmatched. The germline CDR1 and CDR2 sequences are KGHSH and LQKENI. This CDR3 comprises 23 residues. The CDR3 reads CASVTAGGLAGGPAQVAKNIQYF. CDR3 bases: TGTGCCAGCGTCACCGCTGGGGGGCTAGCGGGAGGCCCGGCACAAGTAGCCAAAAACATTCAGTACTTC.

The V gene is TRBV19, the J gene TRBJ2-7; TRBD2 matches at 10 bases. Germline CDR1 and CDR2: LNHDA and SQIVND (reference sequence). V lost 3 bases and J lost 1; bases outside the gene matches: 3. This CDR3 has 15 residues. CDR3 DNA sequence: TGTGCCAGTAGTATGGGAGCGGGAGGGTCCTACGAGCAGTACTTC. It translates to CASSMGAGGSYEQYF.

V is TRBV20-1 and J is TRBJ2-4; D not resolved. Trimming left V 0 bases short and J 11 bases short, with 8 bases between. Germline CDR1 is DFQATT and CDR2 is SNEGSKA (reference sequence). The CDR3 loop spans 11 amino acids. The CDR3 is CSARDEVFQYF. Here the CDR3 DNA reads TGCAGTGCTAGAGATGAGGTGTTTCAGTACTTC.

The chain carries TRBV7-6 and TRBJ2-1; D perhaps matches TRBD2 (7 bases). V lost 4 bases, J lost 6 bases, and 25 bases lay in between. The CDR3 runs to 18 residues. Germline V gene sequence: CDR1 SGHVS, CDR2 FNYEAQ. The CDR3 loop is CASSWDYDDRIAPNEQFF. In DNA, the CDR3 is TGTGCCAGCAGCTGGGACTATGACGACAGGATCGCCCCCAATGAGCAGTTCTTC.